This T cell receptor (beta chain) was captured by sequencing in a study of CD8 T cells in ankylosing spondylitis. Study results and caveats: In peripheral blood, disease-linked CD8+ clones occurred at relatively low frequencies. Reactive arthritis synovial fluid and blood previously showed some of these motif variants.

This clonotype was detected many times. What it binds is unknown. Germline loops: CDR1 ENHRY, CDR2 SYGVKD. The CDR3 is 14 amino acids. Trimming removed 2 bases at V and 0 bases at J, with 8 bases between. Researchers built TCR beta libraries using quantitative 5'-RACE with molecular barcodes. TCRdb reprocessed the 5' RACE reads via MiXCR and lists one record per CDR3 protein. In the table there are 150,000 to 200,000 distinct CDR3 sequences, roughly 34% of which are singletons. The sequencing input was synovial fluid, either unsorted or a sorted T cell fraction (not recorded which). The TCR comes from a male donor with ankylosing spondylitis. The chain employs TRBV10-3 and TRBJ2-7; no clear D. Here the CDR3 reads CAISEMGASYEQYF. The CDR3 nucleotides are TGTGCCATCAGTGAGATGGGCGCCTCCTACGAGCAGTACTTC.